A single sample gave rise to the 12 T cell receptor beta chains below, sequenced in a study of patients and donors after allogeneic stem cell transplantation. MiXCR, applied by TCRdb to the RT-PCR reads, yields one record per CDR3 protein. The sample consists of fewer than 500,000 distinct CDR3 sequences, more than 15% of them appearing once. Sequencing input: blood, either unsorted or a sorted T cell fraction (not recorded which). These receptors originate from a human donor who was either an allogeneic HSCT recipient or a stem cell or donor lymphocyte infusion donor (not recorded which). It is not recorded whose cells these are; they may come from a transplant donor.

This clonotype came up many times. CDR3: CASSLRTEAFF. The CDR3 DNA reads TGTGCCAGCAGCTTAAGGACTGAAGCTTTCTTT. The genes are TRBV18 and TRBJ1-1, with D uncertain. Between the trimmed V and J ends, which lost 8 bases and 5 bases, there was a span of 9 bases. Per the germline V gene, CDR1 is KGHSH and CDR2 is LQKENI. This CDR3 has 11 amino acids.

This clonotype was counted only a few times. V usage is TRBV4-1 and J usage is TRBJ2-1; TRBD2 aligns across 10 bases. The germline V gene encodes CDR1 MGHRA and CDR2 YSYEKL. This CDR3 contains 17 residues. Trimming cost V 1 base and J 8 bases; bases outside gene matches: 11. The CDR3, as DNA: TGCGCCAGCAGCCAAGTCCCGCTAGCGGGGGCCCCCGATGAGCAGTTCTTC. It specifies CASSQVPLAGAPDEQFF.

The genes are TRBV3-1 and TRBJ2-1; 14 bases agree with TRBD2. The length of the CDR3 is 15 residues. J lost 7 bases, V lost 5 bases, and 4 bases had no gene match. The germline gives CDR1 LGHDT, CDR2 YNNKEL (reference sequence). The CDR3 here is CASSYGTSGSNEQFF. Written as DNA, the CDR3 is TGTGCCAGCAGCTACGGGACTAGCGGGAGTAATGAGCAGTTCTTC.

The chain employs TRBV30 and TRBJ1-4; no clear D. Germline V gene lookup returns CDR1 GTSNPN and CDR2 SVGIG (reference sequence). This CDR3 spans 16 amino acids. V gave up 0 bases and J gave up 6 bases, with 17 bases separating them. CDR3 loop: CAWSVNFGRRDEKLFF. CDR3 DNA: TGTGCCTGGAGTGTAAATTTCGGGAGGCGGGATGAAAAACTGTTTTTT. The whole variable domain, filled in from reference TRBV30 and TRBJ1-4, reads SQTIHQWPATLVQPVGSPLSLECTVEGTSNPNLYWYRQAAGRGLQLLFYSVGIGQISSEVPQNLSASRPQDRQFILSSKKLLLSDSGFYLCAWSVNFGRRDEKLFFGSGTQLSVL.

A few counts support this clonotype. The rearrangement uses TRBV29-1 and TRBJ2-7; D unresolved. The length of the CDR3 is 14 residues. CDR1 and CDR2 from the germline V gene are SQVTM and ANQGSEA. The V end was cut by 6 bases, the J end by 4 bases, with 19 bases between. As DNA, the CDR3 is TGCAGCGTCAGTTTCCCGGACGGAAGTTACGAGCAGTACTTC. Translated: CSVSFPDGSYEQYF.

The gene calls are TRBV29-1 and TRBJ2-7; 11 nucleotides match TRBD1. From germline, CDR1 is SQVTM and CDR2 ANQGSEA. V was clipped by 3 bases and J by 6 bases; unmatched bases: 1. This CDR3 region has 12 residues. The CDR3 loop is CSVEGTGGEQYF. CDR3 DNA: TGCAGCGTTGAGGGGACAGGGGGCGAGCAGTACTTC.

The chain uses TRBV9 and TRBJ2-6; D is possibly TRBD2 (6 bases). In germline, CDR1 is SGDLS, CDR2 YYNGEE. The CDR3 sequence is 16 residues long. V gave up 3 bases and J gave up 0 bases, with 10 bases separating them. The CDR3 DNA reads TGTGCCAGCAGCGCCTGGGGGGACTCTGGGGCCAACGTCCTGACTTTC. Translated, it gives CASSAWGDSGANVLTF.

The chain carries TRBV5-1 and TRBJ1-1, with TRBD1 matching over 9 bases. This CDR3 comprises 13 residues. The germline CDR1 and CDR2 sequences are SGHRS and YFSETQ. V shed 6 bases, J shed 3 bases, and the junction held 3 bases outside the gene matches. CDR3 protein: CASTGQGYTEAFF. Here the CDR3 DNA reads TGCGCCAGCACCGGACAGGGGTACACTGAAGCTTTCTTT.

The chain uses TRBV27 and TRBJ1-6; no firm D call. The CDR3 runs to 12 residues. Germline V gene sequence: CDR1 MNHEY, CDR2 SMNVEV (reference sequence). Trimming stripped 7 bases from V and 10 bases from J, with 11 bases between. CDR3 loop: CASTSPRSPLHF. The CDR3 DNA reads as TGTGCCAGCACCAGTCCACGGTCACCCCTCCACTTT.

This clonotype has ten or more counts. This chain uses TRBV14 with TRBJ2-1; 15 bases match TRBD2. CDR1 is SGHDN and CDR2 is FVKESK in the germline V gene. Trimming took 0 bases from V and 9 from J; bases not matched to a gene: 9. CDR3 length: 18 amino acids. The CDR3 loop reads CASSQDRIGLAGGTEQFF. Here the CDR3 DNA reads TGTGCCAGCAGCCAAGATAGGATCGGACTAGCGGGAGGGACTGAGCAGTTCTTC.

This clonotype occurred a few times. The CDR3 region is CASSLGSGPNTGELFF. CDR3 bases: TGTGCCAGCAGTCTAGGGTCGGGCCCGAACACCGGGGAGCTGTTTTTT. The J gene is TRBJ2-2, the V gene TRBV3-1; D gene ambiguous. This CDR3 comprises 16 residues. Germline values: CDR1 LGHDT, CDR2 YNNKEL (reference sequence). Trimming left V 6 bases short and J 0 bases short, with 14 bases between. The full variable domain, its missing parts supplied by reference TRBV3-1 and TRBJ2-2, is DTAVSQTPKYLVTQMGNDKSIKCEQNLGHDTMYWYKQDSKKFLKIMFSYNNKELIINETVPNRFSPKSPDKAHLNLHINSLELGDSAVYFCASSLGSGPNTGELFFGEGSRLTVL.

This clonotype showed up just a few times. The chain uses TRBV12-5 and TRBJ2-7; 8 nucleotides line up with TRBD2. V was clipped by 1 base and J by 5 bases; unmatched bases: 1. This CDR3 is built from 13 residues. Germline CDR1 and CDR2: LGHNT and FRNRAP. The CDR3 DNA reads TGTGCTAGTGGTTTGGGTAGCGGGAACGAGCAGTACTTC. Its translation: CASGLGSGNEQYF.